This T cell receptor beta chain was profiled in a study of blood T cell repertoires in COVID-19. CDR3 length equals 12 residues. CDR1 and CDR2 (germline): MNHEY, SMNVEV (reference sequence). V lost 4 bases and J 8 bases, leaving 11 bases between the germline ends. This clone was seen only a few times. The assay was immunoSEQ multiplex PCR, and TCRdb's table has in-frame clones only and misses some. The sample records just under 85,000 clones, around 84% being singletons. Sequencing used peripheral blood. The TCR comes from a man older than 75 with active or convalescent COVID-19. The rearrangement uses TRBV27 and TRBJ1-2, with D hard to call. The CDR3 is CASSSGIGGYTF. In DNA form, the CDR3 reads TGTGCCAGCAGTTCGGGAATCGGGGGCTACACCTTC.